This T cell receptor beta chain was sequenced during a study of CD8+CD57+ T cells in acquired aplastic anemia. Looking at the study overall: The mean DNA yield obtained from sorted CD4+ and CD8+ cells came to around 3 ug. General study results and limits: Patients and controls had CD8+ Simpson's diversity values that were not significantly distinct. Patients shared 25 to 35 CD8+ CDR3 sequences with controls.

Researchers used genomic DNA as the template to profile TCR beta VDJ and CDR3. TCRdb analysed the reads with MiXCR anew, one entry per CDR3 protein. The sample has 160,000 or so distinct CDR3 sequences; 70% to 75% are singletons. Comments on this clonotype: What it binds is not known.

V was cut by 2 bases and J by 2 bases, with 7 bases left in between. CDR1 is DFQATT and CDR2 is SNEGSKA in the germline V gene (reference sequence). The CDR3 contains 12 residues. For sequencing, patients were chosen who had shown expansion of CD8+CD57+ cells by flow cytometry. With no exception, the patients had severe acquired aplastic anemia. The sequenced material came from sorted CD4+, CD8+, or CD8+CD57+ T cells (not recorded which) from PBMCs. The TCR comes from a human donor with aplastic anemia. The V call is TRBV20-1, the J call TRBJ2-7; TRBD1 is a possible D gene (5 bases). The CDR3 reads CSARRGPYEQYF. The CDR3 DNA reads TGCAGTGCTAGAAGGGGCCCCTACGAGCAGTACTTC.